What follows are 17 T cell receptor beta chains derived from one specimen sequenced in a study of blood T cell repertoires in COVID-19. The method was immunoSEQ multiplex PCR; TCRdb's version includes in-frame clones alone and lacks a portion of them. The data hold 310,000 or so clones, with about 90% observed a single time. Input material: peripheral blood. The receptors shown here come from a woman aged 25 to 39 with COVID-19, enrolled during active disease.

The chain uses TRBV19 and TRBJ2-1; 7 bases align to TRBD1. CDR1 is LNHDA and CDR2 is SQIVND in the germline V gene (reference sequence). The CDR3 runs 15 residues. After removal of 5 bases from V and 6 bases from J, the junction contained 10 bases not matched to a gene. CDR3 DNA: TGTGCCAGTAGTTCAGGGGGATCCTTCCTCAATGAGCAGTTCTTC. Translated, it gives CASSSGGSFLNEQFF.

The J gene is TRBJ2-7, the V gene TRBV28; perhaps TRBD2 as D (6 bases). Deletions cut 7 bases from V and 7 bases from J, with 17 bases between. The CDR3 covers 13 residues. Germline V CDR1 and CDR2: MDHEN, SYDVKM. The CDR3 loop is CASIAELTREQYF. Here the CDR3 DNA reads TGTGCCAGCATAGCGGAATTAACTCGGGAGCAGTACTTC.

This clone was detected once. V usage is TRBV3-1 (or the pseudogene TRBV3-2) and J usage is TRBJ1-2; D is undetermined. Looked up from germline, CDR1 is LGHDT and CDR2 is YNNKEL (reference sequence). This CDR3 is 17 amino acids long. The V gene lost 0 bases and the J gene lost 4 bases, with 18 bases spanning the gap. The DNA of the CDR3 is TGTGCCAGCAGCCAAGATCCCTCCCCACCCGCGCGCTATGGCTACACCTTC. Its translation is CASSQDPSPPARYGYTF.

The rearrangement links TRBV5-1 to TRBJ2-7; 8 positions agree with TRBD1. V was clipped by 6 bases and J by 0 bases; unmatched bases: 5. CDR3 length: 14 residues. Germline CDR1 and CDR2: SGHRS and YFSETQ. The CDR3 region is CASTVGTGSYEQYF. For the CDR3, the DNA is TGCGCCAGCACGGTAGGGACAGGCTCCTACGAGCAGTACTTC.

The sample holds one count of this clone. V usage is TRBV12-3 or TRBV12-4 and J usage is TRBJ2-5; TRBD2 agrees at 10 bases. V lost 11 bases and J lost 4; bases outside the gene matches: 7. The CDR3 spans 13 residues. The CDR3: CAAAGGQGETQYF. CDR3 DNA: TGTGCCGCAGCGGGAGGGCAAGGAGAGACCCAGTACTTC.

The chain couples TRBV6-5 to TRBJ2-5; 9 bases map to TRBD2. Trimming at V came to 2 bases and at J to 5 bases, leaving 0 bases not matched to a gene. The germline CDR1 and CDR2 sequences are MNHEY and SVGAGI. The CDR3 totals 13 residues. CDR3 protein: CASSYAGGETQYF. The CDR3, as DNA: TGTGCCAGCAGTTACGCGGGAGGGGAGACCCAGTACTTC.

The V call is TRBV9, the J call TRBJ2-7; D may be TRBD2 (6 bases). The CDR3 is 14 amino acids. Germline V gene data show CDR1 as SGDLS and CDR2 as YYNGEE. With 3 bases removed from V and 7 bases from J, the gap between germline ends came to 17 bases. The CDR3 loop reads CASSALAEPLEQYF. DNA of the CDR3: TGTGCCAGCAGCGCGTTAGCGGAACCCTTAGAGCAGTACTTC.

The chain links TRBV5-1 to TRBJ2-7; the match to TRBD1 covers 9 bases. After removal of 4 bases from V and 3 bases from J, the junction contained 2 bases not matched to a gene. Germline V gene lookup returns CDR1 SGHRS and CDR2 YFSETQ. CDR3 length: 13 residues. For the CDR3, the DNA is TGCGCCAGCAGCAGGGGACAGGGCTACGAGCAGTACTTC. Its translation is CASSRGQGYEQYF.

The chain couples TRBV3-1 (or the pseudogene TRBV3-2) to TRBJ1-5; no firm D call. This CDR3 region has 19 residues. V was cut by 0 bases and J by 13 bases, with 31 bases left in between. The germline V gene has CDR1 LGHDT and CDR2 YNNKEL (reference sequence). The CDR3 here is CASSQDPTEDPPSPARQHF. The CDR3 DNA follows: TGTGCCAGCAGCCAAGATCCCACAGAAGATCCCCCGTCCCCGGCACGGCAGCATTTT.

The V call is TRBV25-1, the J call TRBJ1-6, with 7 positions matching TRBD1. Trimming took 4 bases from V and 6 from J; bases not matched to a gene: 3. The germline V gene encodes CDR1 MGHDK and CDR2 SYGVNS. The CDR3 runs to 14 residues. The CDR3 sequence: CASSATGRNSPLHF. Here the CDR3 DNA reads TGTGCCAGCAGTGCGACAGGGCGTAATTCACCCCTCCACTTT.

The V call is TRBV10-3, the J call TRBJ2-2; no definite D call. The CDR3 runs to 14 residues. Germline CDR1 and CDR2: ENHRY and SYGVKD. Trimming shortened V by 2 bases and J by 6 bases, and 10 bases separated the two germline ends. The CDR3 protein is CAISENARSGELFF. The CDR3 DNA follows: TGTGCCATCAGTGAGAACGCACGGTCCGGGGAGCTGTTTTTT.

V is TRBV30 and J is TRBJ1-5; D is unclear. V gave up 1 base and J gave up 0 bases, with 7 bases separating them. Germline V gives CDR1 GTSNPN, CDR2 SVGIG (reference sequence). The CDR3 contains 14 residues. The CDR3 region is CAWSGVDSNQPQHF. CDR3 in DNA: TGTGCCTGGAGTGGCGTTGATAGCAATCAGCCCCAGCATTTT.

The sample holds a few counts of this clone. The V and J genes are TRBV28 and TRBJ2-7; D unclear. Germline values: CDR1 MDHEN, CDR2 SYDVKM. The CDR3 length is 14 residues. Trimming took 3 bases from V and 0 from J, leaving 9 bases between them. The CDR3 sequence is CASSLPLSSYEQYF. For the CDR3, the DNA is TGTGCCAGCAGTTTGCCATTGAGCTCCTACGAGCAGTACTTC.

CDR3 protein: CASSPTRGFEKLFF. Here the CDR3 DNA reads TGTGCCAGCAGCCCCACTCGGGGGTTTGAAAAACTGTTTTTT. The J gene is TRBJ1-4, the V gene TRBV7-2, with a weak D call TRBD1 (5 bases). CDR1 SGHTA and CDR2 FQGNSA come from the germline V gene. V gave up 5 bases and J gave up 7 bases, with 14 bases separating them. The CDR3 consists of 14 residues.

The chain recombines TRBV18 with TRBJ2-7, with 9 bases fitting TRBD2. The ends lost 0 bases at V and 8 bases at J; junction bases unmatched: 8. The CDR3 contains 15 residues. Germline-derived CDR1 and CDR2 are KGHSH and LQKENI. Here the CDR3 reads CASSPPGTSTRKQYF. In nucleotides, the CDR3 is TGTGCCAGCTCACCACCTGGGACTAGCACACGGAAGCAGTACTTC.

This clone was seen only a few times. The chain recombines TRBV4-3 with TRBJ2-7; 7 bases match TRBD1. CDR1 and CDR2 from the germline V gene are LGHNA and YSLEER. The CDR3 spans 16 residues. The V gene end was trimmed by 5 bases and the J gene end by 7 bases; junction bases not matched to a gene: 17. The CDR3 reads CASSAYRGRGLNEQYF. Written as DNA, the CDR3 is TGCGCCAGCAGCGCATATCGAGGAAGGGGGCTAAATGAGCAGTACTTC.

CDR3 amino acids: CATSRGGSLSDREQFF. The DNA of the CDR3 is TGTGCCACCAGCAGAGGAGGGAGCCTCTCGGATCGTGAGCAGTTCTTC. The chain couples TRBV15 to TRBJ2-1, with TRBD2 as a possible D gene (5 bases). The CDR3 is 16 residues long. With 1 base removed from V and 9 bases from J, the gap between germline ends came to 19 bases. Per germline, CDR1 LNHNV and CDR2 YYDKDF (reference sequence).